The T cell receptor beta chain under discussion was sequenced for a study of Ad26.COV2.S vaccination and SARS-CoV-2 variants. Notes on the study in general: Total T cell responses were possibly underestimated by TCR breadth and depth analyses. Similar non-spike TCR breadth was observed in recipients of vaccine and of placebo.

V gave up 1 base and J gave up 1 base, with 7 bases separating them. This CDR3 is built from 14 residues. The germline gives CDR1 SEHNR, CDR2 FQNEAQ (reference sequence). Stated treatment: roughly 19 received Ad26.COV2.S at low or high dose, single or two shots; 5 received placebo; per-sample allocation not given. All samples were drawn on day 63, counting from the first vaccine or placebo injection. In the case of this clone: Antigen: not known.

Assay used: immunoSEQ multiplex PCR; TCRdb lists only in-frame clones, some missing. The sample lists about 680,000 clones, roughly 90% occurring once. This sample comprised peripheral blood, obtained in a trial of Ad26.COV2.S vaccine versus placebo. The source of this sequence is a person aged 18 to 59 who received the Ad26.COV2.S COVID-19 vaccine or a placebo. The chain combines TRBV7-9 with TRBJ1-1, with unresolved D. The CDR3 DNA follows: TGTGCCAGCAGCTTAGGGGGTCGGAACACTGAAGCTTTCTTT. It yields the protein CASSLGGRNTEAFF.